This T cell receptor beta chain was captured in a study of blood T cell repertoires in COVID-19. The wider study: PBMCs, B-cell-depleted T cells, or T cells were the source of the cDNA or gDNA that made up the material.

In germline, CDR1 is ENHRY, CDR2 SYGVKD. The CDR3 extends over 14 amino acids. V was shortened by 0 bases and J by 2 bases, with 7 bases between the two germline ends. Original processing methods: Nucleated cell counts were estimated from reference gene primer amplification. Repertoires were generated with immunoSEQ multiplex PCR, while TCRdb's copy carries only in-frame clones and drops some. For V, J and clone size, that table is used; D and trimming come from the DNA. The sample consists of 100,000 to 150,000 clones, approximately 85% of them appearing once. Seattle participants joined during active infection and were tracked over time.

Sequencing was carried out using peripheral blood. The receptor was derived from a man aged 25-45 years with COVID-19, enrolled during active disease. The chain employs TRBV10-3 and TRBJ1-2; D is unclear. The CDR3, as DNA: TGTGCCATCAGTGAGTCTGCGAACAACTATGGCTACACCTTC. Its translation: CAISESANNYGYTF.